A single sample gave rise to the 17 T cell receptor beta chains below, sequenced in a study of shared clonotypes between healthy human individuals. Profiled with immunoSEQ multiplex PCR; TCRdb holds only in-frame clones, not every one. The sample shows some 2,500,000 clones, 92% of them seen only once. The sequenced sample consisted of naive CD4+ T cells from PBMCs. Documented subset: CD45RA+ positively selected. These TCRs come from a man younger than 30 in good health. Some clones in this sample may be carry-over from other donors' samples.

The V and J genes are TRBV6-5 and TRBJ2-5; 7 nucleotides line up with TRBD2. Germline V gives CDR1 MNHEY, CDR2 SVGAGI. The trim removed 4 bases at V and 1 base at J, leaving 3 bases unmatched. This CDR3 spans 14 amino acids. The CDR3 nucleotides read TGTGCCAGCAGTTTAAGACTAGCCCAAGAGACCCAGTACTTC. This codes for CASSLRLAQETQYF.

The chain combines TRBV29-1 with TRBJ2-3; the D gene is possibly TRBD2 (6 bases). Trimming pared 7 bases from V and 6 bases from J, leaving 23 bases between. Germline lookup yields CDR1 SQVTM and CDR2 ANQGSEA. This CDR3 is built from 15 residues. The CDR3 coding sequence is TGCAGCGCAACTCAGACTAGTCCGCAGGCCGATACGCAGTATTTT. It encodes CSATQTSPQADTQYF.

This chain links TRBV7-9 with TRBJ1-4, with no clear D. Germline CDR1 SEHNR, CDR2 FQNEAQ (reference sequence). This CDR3 spans 16 amino acids. The V end lost 1 base, the J end lost 5 bases, and 14 bases lay between the germline ends. DNA for the CDR3: TGTGCCAGCAGCTTAGGGGGATCGGGGATAAATGAAAAACTGTTTTTT. Its translation: CASSLGGSGINEKLFF.

CDR3 nucleotides: TGCGCCAGCAGCTTGCCGATCGGTGGGATATCCTACGAGCAGTACTTC. It encodes CASSLPIGGISYEQYF. The J gene is TRBJ2-7, the V gene TRBV5-1; D is ambiguous. Trimming shortened V by 1 base and J by 1 base, and 15 bases separated the two germline ends. The CDR3 is 16 residues long. From germline, CDR1 is SGHRS and CDR2 YFSETQ.

This sequence joins TRBV6-1 and TRBJ1-1; no firm D call. V lost 1 base and J lost 11, with 17 bases in between. The V gene's germline CDR1 is MNHNS and CDR2 SASEGT. This CDR3 has 14 amino acids. The CDR3 loop is CASSEDWWRGKAFF. The CDR3 DNA reads TGTGCCAGCAGTGAAGATTGGTGGCGGGGTAAGGCTTTCTTT.

The J gene is TRBJ2-7, the V gene TRBV5-1; TRBD2 aligns across 11 bases. The CDR3 spans 15 residues. V shed 5 bases, J shed 2 bases, and the junction held 6 bases outside the gene matches. Germline loops: CDR1 SGHRS, CDR2 YFSETQ. The CDR3 DNA reads TGCGCCAGCAGAAATGGGACTAGCGGAGCCTACGAGCAGTACTTC. Translation: CASRNGTSGAYEQYF.

This clone occurred once. The rearrangement links TRBV5-1 to TRBJ2-7; the match to TRBD2 covers 9 bases. V lost 2 bases, J lost 4 bases, and 7 bases stayed unmatched. Looked up from germline, CDR1 is SGHRS and CDR2 is YFSETQ. This CDR3 contains 15 residues. The DNA for the CDR3 is TGCGCCAGCAGCTTTATGGCGGGAGGGCCATACGAGCAGTACTTC. Translated, it gives CASSFMAGGPYEQYF.

The rearrangement joins TRBV19 to TRBJ1-5; tentatively, D is TRBD1 (6 bases). The V and J ends lost 3 bases and 6 bases respectively, with 12 bases between them. The CDR3 sequence is 14 residues long. In germline, CDR1 is LNHDA, CDR2 SQIVND (reference sequence). The CDR3 here is CASSIERGAQPQHF. The CDR3 DNA sequence: TGTGCCAGTAGTATTGAGCGGGGGGCTCAGCCCCAGCATTTT.

The chain has TRBV28 and TRBJ2-2; D is unclear. CDR1 and CDR2 from the germline V gene are MDHEN and SYDVKM. Trimming cost V 10 bases and J 6 bases, with 12 bases left between them. This CDR3 has 12 residues. CDR3 in DNA: TGTGCCACAATGGGTGGGGCCGGGGAGCTGTTTTTT. It translates to CATMGGAGELFF.

The genes are TRBV19 and TRBJ2-1; 9 nucleotides agree with TRBD1. V was clipped by 5 bases and J by 7 bases; unmatched bases: 9. Germline V gene lookup returns CDR1 LNHDA and CDR2 SQIVND (reference sequence). This CDR3 is 15 amino acids long. The CDR3 sequence is CASSGNRDRANEQFF. CDR3 DNA: TGTGCCAGTAGTGGGAACCGGGACAGGGCGAATGAGCAGTTCTTC.

About this clone: The same CDR3 is also encoded by other DNA sequences in this sample. This chain connects TRBV5-1 to TRBJ1-5, with TRBD1 identical over 7 bases. CDR1 and CDR2 (germline): SGHRS, YFSETQ. With 4 bases clipped from V and 2 bases from J, the junction kept 3 bases outside the gene matches. The CDR3 has 14 residues. CDR3: CASSPGQGNQPQHF. The CDR3 DNA is TGCGCCAGCAGCCCCGGACAGGGCAATCAGCCCCAGCATTTT.

V and J are TRBV19 and TRBJ2-1; TRBD2 might be the D (5 bases). Trimming stripped 6 bases from V and 10 bases from J, with 13 bases between. Germline-derived CDR1 and CDR2 are LNHDA and SQIVND (reference sequence). This CDR3 has 12 residues. This CDR3 is CASRESGIEQFF. The CDR3 DNA sequence: TGTGCCAGTAGAGAGTCCGGGATCGAGCAGTTCTTC.

V is TRBV27 and J is TRBJ2-2, with TRBD1 matching 8 bases. V gave up 5 bases and J gave up 5 bases; unmatched junction bases: 4. CDR3 length: 14 amino acids. Germline V gene sequence: CDR1 MNHEY, CDR2 SMNVEV (reference sequence). This chain's CDR3 is CASSLDRGTGELFF. CDR3 DNA sequence: TGTGCCAGCAGTCTTGACAGGGGAACCGGGGAGCTGTTTTTT.

The chain couples TRBV5-1 to TRBJ2-3; D possibly uses TRBD1 or TRBD2 (6 bases each). Trimming took off 0 bases at V and 7 bases at J, with 15 bases between the two ends. The germline V gene has CDR1 SGHRS and CDR2 YFSETQ. The CDR3 is 15 residues long. DNA of the CDR3: TGCGCCAGCAGCTTGGTCTTAGGGGGGTCTAATACGCAGTATTTT. Amino acid sequence: CASSLVLGGSNTQYF.

The chain is built from TRBV2 and TRBJ2-1; D uncertain. Per the germline V gene, CDR1 is SNHLY and CDR2 is FYNNEI. Deletions cut 6 bases from V and 7 bases from J, with 10 bases between. CDR3 length: 12 residues. CDR3 region: CASSVAGNEQFF. The DNA for the CDR3 is TGTGCCAGCAGCGTCGCCGGGAATGAGCAGTTCTTC.

V gene TRBV29-1 combines with J gene TRBJ2-5; 14 bases fit TRBD2. The V gene's germline CDR1 is SQVTM and CDR2 ANQGSEA. The V segment lost 6 bases and the J segment 5 bases; nucleotides outside the gene matches: 5. The length of the CDR3 is 14 residues. The CDR3: CSVGTSGSGETQYF. The CDR3 region has the DNA TGCAGCGTGGGGACTAGCGGGAGTGGGGAGACCCAGTACTTC.

The table lists this clone with a few counts. The J gene is TRBJ2-1, the V gene TRBV5-1; D might be TRBD2 (6 bases). V dropped 5 bases and J dropped 6 bases, with 18 bases sitting between them. CDR1 is SGHRS, CDR2 YFSETQ, per germline. The CDR3 is 15 residues long. CDR3 in DNA: TGCGCCAGCAGGCCTAGCGCCGAGAGGGTCAATGAGCAGTTCTTC. Translating gives CASRPSAERVNEQFF.